These 18 T cell receptor beta chains came from one sample sequenced in a study of neurological immune-mediated disorders. TCRdb re-called the 5' RACE reads with MiXCR, one entry per CDR3 protein. This table has about 46,000 distinct CDR3 sequences, 1.9% appearing once. Sequenced: PBMCs. Every receptor here comes from a woman in her thirties or forties with multiple sclerosis.

This clonotype was counted many times. The V gene is TRBV7-9, the J gene TRBJ2-7; D unclear. The CDR3 is 12 residues long. Trimming cost V 2 bases and J 9 bases, with 11 bases left between them. Germline V lookup: CDR1 SEHNR, CDR2 FQNEAQ (reference sequence). The DNA of the CDR3 is TGTGCCAGCAGCTTACCCCCAACGGCGCAGTACTTC. Translated: CASSLPPTAQYF.

The sample holds many counts of this clonotype. The rearrangement uses TRBV5-5 and TRBJ2-1, with a possible D match to TRBD1 (7 bases). CDR1 is SGHKS, CDR2 YYEKEE, per germline (reference sequence). The CDR3 runs to 16 residues. V lost 3 bases and J lost 10, with 23 bases in between. CDR3 amino acids: CASSSTGARDFGEQFF. In DNA, the CDR3 is TGTGCCAGCAGCTCCACAGGGGCGCGGGATTTTGGGGAGCAGTTCTTC.

This clonotype was observed a few times. A read error may account for a junction end that differs from germline. J is TRBJ2-3 and V is TRBV20-1, with 12 bases identical to TRBD2. Germline CDR1 DFQATT, CDR2 SNEGSKA (reference sequence). This CDR3 contains 13 residues. The CDR3 DNA reads TGCAGTGGGACTAGCGGGGTCACAGATAAGCAGTATTTT. The encoded protein is CSGTSGVTDKQYF.

This clonotype came up many times. CDR3 loop: CASSSRGGARQPQHF. In DNA, the CDR3 is TGTGCCAGCAGTTCCCGAGGAGGGGCGAGACAGCCCCAGCATTTT. V gene TRBV6-6 combines with J gene TRBJ1-5, with D possibly TRBD1 on 5 matching bases. The V end lost 4 bases, the J end lost 7 bases, and 17 bases lay between the germline ends. Germline loops: CDR1 MNHNY, CDR2 SVGAGI (reference sequence). The CDR3 is made up of 15 amino acids.

This clonotype came up many times. This chain connects TRBV10-1 to TRBJ2-1; TRBD1 might be the D (6 bases). The CDR3 has 13 residues. Trimming left V 4 bases short and J 8 bases short, with 12 bases between. CDR1 and CDR2 from the germline V gene are WNHNN and SYGVQD (reference sequence). CDR3 amino acids: CASSGGGNHEQFF. DNA for the CDR3: TGCGCCAGCAGTGGAGGGGGAAATCATGAGCAGTTCTTC.

This clonotype was counted ten times or more. The J gene is TRBJ2-1, the V gene TRBV4-1; 8 positions agree with TRBD1. V was pared by 6 bases and J by 1 base, with 5 bases of the junction left unmatched. The CDR3 spans 15 residues. CDR1 and CDR2 (germline): MGHRA, YSYEKL. The CDR3 nucleotides are TGCGCCAGCAGGCCAGGGGGCTATTCCTACAATGAGCAGTTCTTC. The encoded protein is CASRPGGYSYNEQFF.

At least ten counts were recorded for this clonotype. The chain joins TRBV6-1 to TRBJ1-1; D is unresolved. Trimming removed 5 bases at V and 1 base at J, with 11 bases between. Germline CDR1 is MNHNS and CDR2 is SASEGT. The CDR3 is made up of 14 amino acids. CDR3 sequence (DNA): TGTGCCAGCAGTTCTCCTGGAGGGAACACTGAAGCTTTCTTT. Residues: CASSSPGGNTEAFF.

In this sample, this clonotype turned up many times. The gene calls are TRBV3-1 and TRBJ2-2; weak D call: TRBD1 (6 bases). The V gene lost 7 bases and the J gene lost 4 bases, with 10 bases spanning the gap. The CDR3 has 13 amino acids. The germline CDR1 and CDR2 sequences are LGHDT and YNNKEL (reference sequence). CDR3 bases: TGTGCCAGCACCAGGGGCACCACCGGGGAGCTGTTTTTT. Translation: CASTRGTTGELFF.

This clonotype was observed many times. The rearrangement links TRBV9 to TRBJ2-3; the D is unclear. Trimming took off 1 base at V and 2 bases at J, with 14 bases between the two ends. Germline V gene lookup returns CDR1 SGDLS and CDR2 YYNGEE. The CDR3 consists of 16 residues. The CDR3 bases are TGTGCCAGCAGCGTACAACTCCGGCAGGACACAGATACGCAGTATTTT. It translates to CASSVQLRQDTDTQYF. The full variable domain, in which reference TRBV9 and TRBJ2-3 provide the parts outside the CDR3, is DSGVTQTPKHLITATGQRVTLRCSPRSGDLSVYWYQQSLDQGLQFLIQYYNGEERAKGNILERFSAQQFPDLHSELNLSSLELGDSALYFCASSVQLRQDTDTQYFGPGTRLTVL.

This clonotype was found many times. The genes are TRBV5-1 and TRBJ1-1, with a possible D match to TRBD1 (5 bases). Germline V gene lookup returns CDR1 SGHRS and CDR2 YFSETQ. Between the trimmed V and J ends, which lost 4 bases and 0 bases, there was a span of 10 bases. There are 14 residues in the CDR3. The CDR3 region is CASSRGELNTEAFF. The DNA of the CDR3 is TGCGCCAGCAGCCGGGGGGAGTTGAACACTGAAGCTTTCTTT.

This clonotype has ten or more counts. V usage is TRBV9 and J usage is TRBJ2-3, with D unclear. Trimming shortened V by 4 bases and J by 2 bases, and 11 bases separated the two germline ends. Germline V gene sequence: CDR1 SGDLS, CDR2 YYNGEE. The CDR3 contains 14 residues. The CDR3 nucleotides are TGTGCCAGCAGCATTCTCCCCAACACAGATACGCAGTATTTT. This sequence encodes CASSILPNTDTQYF. The entire variable domain, with the rest obtained from reference TRBV9 and TRBJ2-3, is as follows: DSGVTQTPKHLITATGQRVTLRCSPRSGDLSVYWYQQSLDQGLQFLIQYYNGEERAKGNILERFSAQQFPDLHSELNLSSLELGDSALYFCASSILPNTDTQYFGPGTRLTVL.

This clonotype was picked up many times. The chain carries TRBV15 and TRBJ1-4, with D uncertain. Germline V gene data show CDR1 as LNHNV and CDR2 as YYDKDF (reference sequence). Trimming took 0 bases from V and 6 from J, leaving 5 bases between them. The CDR3 extends over 13 amino acids. In nucleotides, the CDR3 is TGTGCCACCAGCAGAGATAAGGATGAAAAACTGTTTTTT. Its protein is CATSRDKDEKLFF.

This clonotype was counted ten times or more. The chain carries TRBV5-1 and TRBJ2-7, with 7 bases lining up with TRBD2. In germline, CDR1 is SGHRS, CDR2 YFSETQ. V was pared by 0 bases and J by 6 bases, with 3 bases of the junction left unmatched. The CDR3 is made up of 13 amino acids. CDR3 sequence: CASSLVERGEQYF. CDR3 sequence (DNA): TGCGCCAGCAGCTTGGTCGAGCGGGGCGAGCAGTACTTC. The full variable domain, its missing parts supplied by reference TRBV5-1 and TRBJ2-7, is KAGVTQTPRYLIKTRGQQVTLSCSPISGHRSVSWYQQTPGQGLQFLFEYFSETQRNKGNFPGRFSGRQFSNSRSEMNVSTLELGDSALYLCASSLVERGEQYFGPGTRLTVT.

This clonotype was detected many times. This CDR3 reads CAISRGNGETQYF. CDR3 nucleotides: TGTGCCATCAGCAGGGGTAATGGGGAGACCCAGTACTTC. The gene calls are TRBV10-3 and TRBJ2-5; a weak D match, TRBD1 (6 bases). The CDR3 is 13 amino acids. Trimming pared 6 bases from V and 5 bases from J, leaving 13 bases between. From germline, CDR1 is ENHRY and CDR2 SYGVKD.

Many counts were recorded for this clonotype. This chain links TRBV7-2 with TRBJ1-4; the D is unclear. Germline V CDR1 and CDR2: SGHTA, FQGNSA. V was pared by 3 bases and J by 4 bases, with 9 bases between. This CDR3 is 14 amino acids long. The CDR3 loop is CASSLERINEKLFF. Written as DNA, the CDR3 is TGTGCCAGCAGCTTGGAGCGAATTAATGAAAAACTGTTTTTT. The whole variable domain, filled in from reference TRBV7-2 and TRBJ1-4, reads GAGVSQSPSNKVTEKGKDVELRCDPISGHTALYWYRQSLGQGLEFLIYFQGNSAPDKSGLPSDRFSAERTGGSVSTLTIQRTQQEDSAVYLCASSLERINEKLFFGSGTQLSVL.

Ten or more counts support this clonotype. The J gene is TRBJ1-2, the V gene TRBV7-2; D is ambiguous. The V and J ends lost 2 bases and 4 bases respectively, with 17 bases between them. CDR3 length: 16 residues. CDR1 and CDR2 (germline): SGHTA, FQGNSA. CDR3 sequence reads: CASSLRLTGRAYGYTF. Written as DNA, the CDR3 is TGTGCCAGCAGCTTAAGGCTTACGGGGAGGGCCTATGGCTACACCTTC.

This clonotype was seen repeatedly, ten times or more. The CDR3 bases are TGTGCCAGCAGCTTGGAGGTCACCTACAATGAGCAGTTCTTC. Translated: CASSLEVTYNEQFF. The chain couples TRBV5-5 to TRBJ2-1, with D unclear. The CDR3 is 14 amino acids. Deletions cut 0 bases from V and 2 bases from J, with 6 bases between. Germline V gene sequence: CDR1 SGHKS, CDR2 YYEKEE (reference sequence).

There are many counts of this clonotype. The V and J genes are TRBV5-1 and TRBJ2-3; D is perhaps TRBD1 (5 bases). The CDR3 runs to 14 residues. Trimming pared 2 bases from V and 1 base from J, leaving 8 bases between. From germline, CDR1 is SGHRS and CDR2 YFSETQ. The CDR3 DNA follows: TGCGCCAGCAGCTTAGACAGCGGCACAGATACGCAGTATTTT. Translating gives CASSLDSGTDTQYF.